The TCR beta chain described here comes from a study of neurological immune-mediated disorders. Study-wide points: The greatest TCR clonal expansion appeared in HTLV-1-associated myelopathy and the smallest, falling below healthy controls, in multiple sclerosis. The absence of any CDR3 amino acid sequence shared by expanded clones across subjects suggests that repertoires were private in all groups.

Time point described: longitudinal time-point 1 (baseline). Unsorted libraries came from 2 million PBMCs stored at -80 °C. Germline V gene data show CDR1 as SGHAT and CDR2 as FQNNGV. V lost 6 bases and J lost 4, with 21 bases in between. This CDR3 region has 16 residues. Comments on this clonotype: As yet, its antigen is unknown.

It was by 5'RACE with 10-nucleotide random UMIs that the cDNA was made. TCRdb re-called the 5' RACE reads through MiXCR, storing one row per CDR3 protein. The table shows some 54,000 distinct CDR3 sequences, with around a tenth occurring only once. The V gene is TRBV11-2, the J gene TRBJ2-5, with TRBD2 as a possible D gene (6 bases). The receptor was derived from a male donor with HTLV-1-associated myelopathy (HAM/TSP). Sequenced input: PBMCs. The CDR3 DNA reads as TGTGCCAGCAGATCCGCCTTGGCGACTAGAAGAGAGACCCAGTACTTC. Amino acid sequence: CASRSALATRRETQYF.